This T cell receptor (beta chain) was identified in a study of shared clonotypes between healthy human individuals. About the research overall: Per-donor plates numbered three CD4 naive, three CD4 memory, two CD8 naive and one CD8 memory. The study's findings and limits: Clonotypes which were not shared had lower generation probabilities than clonotypes that all four donors shared. Few donors limited the genetic and exposure-history diversity represented.

This clone occurred once. Antigen: not known. Source study methods: Quality scores were absent from the junction-only immunoSEQ sequences, so filtering differed. The assay was immunoSEQ multiplex PCR, and TCRdb's table has in-frame clones only and misses some. D and trimming come from the DNA, and the V and J calls and clone size come from that table. The sample lists roughly 850,000 clones; about 97% were seen once. Germline V gene lookup returns CDR1 SGHRS and CDR2 YFSETQ. This CDR3 has 16 amino acids. Trimming at V came to 0 bases and at J to 7 bases, leaving 6 bases not matched to a gene. CD8 cells regarded as naive lacked CD45RO, were positively chosen for CCR7, and omitted terminally differentiated effector memory CD45RA+ cells.

This chain joins TRBV5-1 and TRBJ1-6; TRBD1 matches 8 bases. The sequencing sample was made of naive CD8+ T cells sorted from blood. The sequence was collected from a man younger than 40 in good health. The CDR3 DNA is TGCGCCAGCAGCTTGGAGCAGGGGGCTACAAATTCACCCCTCCACTTT. Translated: CASSLEQGATNSPLHF.